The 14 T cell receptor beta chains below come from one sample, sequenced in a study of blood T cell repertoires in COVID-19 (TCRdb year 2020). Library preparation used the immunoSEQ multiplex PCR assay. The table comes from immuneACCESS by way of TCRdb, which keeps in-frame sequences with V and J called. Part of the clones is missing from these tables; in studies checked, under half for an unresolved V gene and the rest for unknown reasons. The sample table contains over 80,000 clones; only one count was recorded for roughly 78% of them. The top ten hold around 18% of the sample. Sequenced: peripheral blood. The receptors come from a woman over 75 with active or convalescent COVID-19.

CDR3 in amino acids: CSVDRVRGETQYF. CDR3 nucleotide sequence: TGCAGCGTTGATAGGGTCAGGGGGGAGACCCAGTACTTC. The chain recombines TRBV29-1 with TRBJ2-5, with 7 bases lining up with TRBD1. Germline CDR1 is SQVTM and CDR2 is ANQGSEA. This CDR3 is 13 amino acids long. V shed 3 bases and J 5 bases; nucleotides not matched to a gene: 6.

CDR3 sequence (DNA): TGCGCCAGCAGCCAAGTTTCCCGGAGAAGCGGGACCCCTTCCCTCACCTACAATGAGCAGTTCTTC. Translation gives CASSQVSRRSGTPSLTYNEQFF. The genes are TRBV4-3 and TRBJ2-1; 7 nucleotides agree with TRBD2. Germline V lookup: CDR1 LGHNA, CDR2 YSLEER. V lost 1 base to trimming and J lost 2 bases; unmatched junction nucleotides: 23. The CDR3 runs 22 residues.

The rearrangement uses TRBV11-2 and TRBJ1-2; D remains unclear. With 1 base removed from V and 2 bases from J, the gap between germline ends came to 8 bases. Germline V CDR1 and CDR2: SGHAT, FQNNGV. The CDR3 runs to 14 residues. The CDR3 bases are TGTGCCAGCAGCTTAGGGGCAGCCAACTATGGCTACACCTTC. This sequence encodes CASSLGAANYGYTF.

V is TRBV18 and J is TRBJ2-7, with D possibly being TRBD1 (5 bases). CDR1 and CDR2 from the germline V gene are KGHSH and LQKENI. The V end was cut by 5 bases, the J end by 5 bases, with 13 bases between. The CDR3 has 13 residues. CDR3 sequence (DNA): TGTGCCAGCTCAGCAGGGTTGGGAAACGAGCAGTACTTC. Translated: CASSAGLGNEQYF.

CDR3 sequence reads: CASSLMTGVYEQYF. CDR3 coding DNA: TGTGCCAGCAGCTTAATGACAGGGGTCTACGAGCAGTACTTC. The rearrangement joins TRBV7-2 to TRBJ2-7; 8 nucleotides match TRBD1. The ends lost 2 bases at V and 3 bases at J; junction bases unmatched: 3. The germline V gene has CDR1 SGHTA and CDR2 FQGNSA. The CDR3 runs 14 residues.

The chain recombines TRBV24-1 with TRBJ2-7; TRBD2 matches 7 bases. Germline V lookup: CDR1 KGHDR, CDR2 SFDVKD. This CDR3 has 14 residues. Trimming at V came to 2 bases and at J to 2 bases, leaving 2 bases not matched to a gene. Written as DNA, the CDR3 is TGTGCCACCAGTGATTCCGGGACTACCTACGAGCAGTACTTC. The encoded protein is CATSDSGTTYEQYF.

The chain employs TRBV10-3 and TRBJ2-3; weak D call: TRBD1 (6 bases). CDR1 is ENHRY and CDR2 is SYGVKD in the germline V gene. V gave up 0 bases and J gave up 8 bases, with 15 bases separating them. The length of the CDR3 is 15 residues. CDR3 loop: CAISESRQGFGTQYF. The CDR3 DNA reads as TGTGCCATCAGTGAGTCGCGCCAGGGGTTTGGTACGCAGTATTTT.

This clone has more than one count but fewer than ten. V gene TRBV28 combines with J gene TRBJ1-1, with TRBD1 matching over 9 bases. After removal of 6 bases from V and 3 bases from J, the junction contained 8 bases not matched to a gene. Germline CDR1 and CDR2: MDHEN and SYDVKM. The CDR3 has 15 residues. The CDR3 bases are TGTGCCAGCAGACCGGACAGGGGAAGGCACACTGAAGCTTTCTTT. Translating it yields CASRPDRGRHTEAFF.

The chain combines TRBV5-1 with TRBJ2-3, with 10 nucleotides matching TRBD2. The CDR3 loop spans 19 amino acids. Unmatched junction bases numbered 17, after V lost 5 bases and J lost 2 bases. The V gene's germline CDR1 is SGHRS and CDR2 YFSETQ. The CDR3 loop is CASSFDRRLAGAPTDTQYF. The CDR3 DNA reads TGCGCCAGCAGTTTTGACAGGCGGCTAGCGGGGGCCCCCACAGATACGCAGTATTTT.

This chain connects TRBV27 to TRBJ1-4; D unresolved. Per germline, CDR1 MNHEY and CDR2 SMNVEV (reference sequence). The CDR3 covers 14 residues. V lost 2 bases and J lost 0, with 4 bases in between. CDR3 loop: CASSLLSTNEKLFF. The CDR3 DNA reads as TGTGCCAGCAGTTTACTCTCAACTAATGAAAAACTGTTTTTT. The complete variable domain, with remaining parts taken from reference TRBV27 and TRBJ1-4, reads EAQVTQNPRYLITVTGKKLTVTCSQNMNHEYMSWYRQDPGLGLRQIYYSMNVEVTDKGDVPEGYKVSRKEKRNFPLILESPSPNQTSLYFCASSLLSTNEKLFFGSGTQLSVL.

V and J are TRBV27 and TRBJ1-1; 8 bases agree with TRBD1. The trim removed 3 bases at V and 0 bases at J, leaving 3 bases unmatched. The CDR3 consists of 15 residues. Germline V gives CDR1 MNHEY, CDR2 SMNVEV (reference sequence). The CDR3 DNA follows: TGTGCCAGCAGTTTCCAGGGGGCGGTGAACACTGAAGCTTTCTTT. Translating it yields CASSFQGAVNTEAFF.

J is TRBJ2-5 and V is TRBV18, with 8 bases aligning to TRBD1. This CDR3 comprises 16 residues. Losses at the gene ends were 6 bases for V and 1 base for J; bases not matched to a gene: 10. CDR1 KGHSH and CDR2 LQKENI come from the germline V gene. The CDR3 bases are TGTGCCAGCTCTTTCCGGGACAGGAAGTCCCAAGAGACCCAGTACTTC. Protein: CASSFRDRKSQETQYF.

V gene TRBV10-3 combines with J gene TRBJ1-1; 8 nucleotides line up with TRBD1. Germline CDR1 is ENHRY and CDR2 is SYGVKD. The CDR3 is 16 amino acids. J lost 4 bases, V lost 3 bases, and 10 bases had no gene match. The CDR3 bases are TGTGCCATCAGTGAATCCCAGGGGGCTGGGAGCACTGAAGCTTTCTTT. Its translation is CAISESQGAGSTEAFF.

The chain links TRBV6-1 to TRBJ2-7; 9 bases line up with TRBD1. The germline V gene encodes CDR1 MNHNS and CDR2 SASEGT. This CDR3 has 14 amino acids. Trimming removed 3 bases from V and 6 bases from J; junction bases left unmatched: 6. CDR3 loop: CASSETGGVGEQYF. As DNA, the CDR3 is TGTGCCAGCAGTGAGACAGGGGGAGTGGGCGAGCAGTACTTC.